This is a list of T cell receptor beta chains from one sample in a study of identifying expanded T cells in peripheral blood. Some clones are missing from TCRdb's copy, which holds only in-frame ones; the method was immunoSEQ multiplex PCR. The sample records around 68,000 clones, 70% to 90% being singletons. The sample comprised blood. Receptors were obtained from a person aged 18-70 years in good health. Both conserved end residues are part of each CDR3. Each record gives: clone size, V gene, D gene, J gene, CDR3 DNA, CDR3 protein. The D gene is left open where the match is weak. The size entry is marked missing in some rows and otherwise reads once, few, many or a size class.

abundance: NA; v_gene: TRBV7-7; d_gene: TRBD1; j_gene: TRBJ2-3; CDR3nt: TGTGCCAGCAGCGCCCGGACAGGGGGCACAGATACGCAGTATTTT; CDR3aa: CASSARTGGTDTQYF
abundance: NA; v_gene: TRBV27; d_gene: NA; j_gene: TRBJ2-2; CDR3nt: TGTGCCAGCAGGAGGGGTGGGGAGCTGTTTTTT; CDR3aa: CASRRGGELFF
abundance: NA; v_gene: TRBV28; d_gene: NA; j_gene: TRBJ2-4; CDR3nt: TGTGCCAGCAGTTTGGCGGGTAGGGGGGGTCGCCGGGACAACATTCAGTACTTC; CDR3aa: CASSLAGRGGRRDNIQYF
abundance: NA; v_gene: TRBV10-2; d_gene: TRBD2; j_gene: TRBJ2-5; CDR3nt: TGCGCCAGCAGTGAGTTGGCTAGCGGGCAAGAGACCCAGTACTTC; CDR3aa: CASSELASGQETQYF
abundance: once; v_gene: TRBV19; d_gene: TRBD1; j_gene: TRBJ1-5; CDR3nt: TGTGCCAGTAGTCCCACAGGGGGGAGCAATCAGCCCCAGCATTTT; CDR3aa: CASSPTGGSNQPQHF
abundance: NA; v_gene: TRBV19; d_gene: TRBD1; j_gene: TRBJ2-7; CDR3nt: TGTGCCAGTAGTATGTTAGGACAGGACTACGAGCAGTACTTC; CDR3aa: CASSMLGQDYEQYF
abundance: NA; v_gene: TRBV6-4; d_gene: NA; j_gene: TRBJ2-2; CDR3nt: TGTGCCAGCAGTGAAGGGGACACCGGGGAGCTGTTTTTT; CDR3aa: CASSEGDTGELFF
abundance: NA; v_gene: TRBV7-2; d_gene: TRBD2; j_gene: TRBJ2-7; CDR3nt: TGTGCCAGCAGCCTACCTAGCGGGGGGGCCTACGAGCAGTACTTC; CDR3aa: CASSLPSGGAYEQYF
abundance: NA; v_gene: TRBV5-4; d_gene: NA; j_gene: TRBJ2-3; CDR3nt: TGTGCCAGCAGCGCGGCACAGGGTCTTGGCACAGATACGCAGTATTTT; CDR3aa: CASSAAQGLGTDTQYF
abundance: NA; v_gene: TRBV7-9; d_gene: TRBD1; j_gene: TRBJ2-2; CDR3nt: TGTGCCAGCAGCTACACAGGGGGCGCGAACACCGGGGAGCTGTTTTTT; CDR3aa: CASSYTGGANTGELFF
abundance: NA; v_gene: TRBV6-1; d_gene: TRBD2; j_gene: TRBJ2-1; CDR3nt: TGTGCCAGCAGTGTTCTAGCGGTGACCTACAATGAGCAGTTCTTC; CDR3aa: CASSVLAVTYNEQFF
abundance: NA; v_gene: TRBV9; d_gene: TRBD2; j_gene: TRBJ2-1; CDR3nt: TGTGCCAGCAGCTCACTAGCGGGGTACTCCTACAATGAGCAGTTCTTC; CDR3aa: CASSSLAGYSYNEQFF
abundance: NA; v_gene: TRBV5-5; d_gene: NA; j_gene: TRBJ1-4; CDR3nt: TGTGCCAGCAGCTTGGTTATCAGGGGTACGGCAACTAATGAAAAACTGTTTTTT; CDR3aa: CASSLVIRGTATNEKLFF
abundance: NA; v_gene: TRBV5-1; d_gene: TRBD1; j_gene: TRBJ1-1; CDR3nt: TGCGCCAGCAGCACCGGACAGGGTTTGAACACTGAAGCTTTCTTT; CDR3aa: CASSTGQGLNTEAFF
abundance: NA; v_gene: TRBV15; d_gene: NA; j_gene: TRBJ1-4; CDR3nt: TGTGCCACCGGGCGACGTCTGAATGAAAAACTGTTTTTT; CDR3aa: CATGRRLNEKLFF
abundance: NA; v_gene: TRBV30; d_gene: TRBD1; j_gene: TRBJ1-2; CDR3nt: TGTGCCTGGAGTGAATGGACAGGGGCCTATGGCTACACCTTC; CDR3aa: CAWSEWTGAYGYTF